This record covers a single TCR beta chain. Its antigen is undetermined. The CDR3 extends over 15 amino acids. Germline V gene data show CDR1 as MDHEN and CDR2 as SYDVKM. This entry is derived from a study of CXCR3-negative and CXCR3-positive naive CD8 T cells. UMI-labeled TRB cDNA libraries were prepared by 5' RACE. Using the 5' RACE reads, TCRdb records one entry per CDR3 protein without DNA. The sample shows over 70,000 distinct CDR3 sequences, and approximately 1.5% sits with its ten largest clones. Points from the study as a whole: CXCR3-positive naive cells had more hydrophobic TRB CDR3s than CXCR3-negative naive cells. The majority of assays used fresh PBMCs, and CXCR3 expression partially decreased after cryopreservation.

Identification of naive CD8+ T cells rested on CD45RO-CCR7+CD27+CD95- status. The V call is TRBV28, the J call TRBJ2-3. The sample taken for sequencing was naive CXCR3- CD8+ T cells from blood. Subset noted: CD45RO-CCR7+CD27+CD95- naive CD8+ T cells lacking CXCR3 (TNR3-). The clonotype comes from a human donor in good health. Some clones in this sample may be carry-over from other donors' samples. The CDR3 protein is CASNGHRLNTDTQYF.